This T cell receptor beta chain was identified in a study of shared clonotypes between healthy human individuals. Turning to the study itself: Samples came from two female and a few male donors aged 18 to 49. The study's findings and limits: Limited genetic and exposure-history diversity came from having few donors. Measured sharing among donors was expected to vary with sequencing depth.

Every subset's genomic DNA went evenly onto several immunoSEQ plates. Repertoires were generated with immunoSEQ multiplex PCR, while TCRdb's copy carries only in-frame clones and drops some. The sample comprises around 2.5 million clones, approximately 93% of which are singletons, and 0.36% rests with the top ten. About this clone itself: Its antigen is still unknown.

V was cut by 6 bases and J by 4 bases, with 12 bases left in between. The CDR3 length is 14 residues. The germline V gene encodes CDR1 MDHEN and CDR2 SYDVKM. The sequenced sample consisted of naive CD4+ T cells from PBMCs. Subset in this sample: CD45RA+ positively selected. This rearrangement joins TRBV28 to TRBJ1-4; D is possibly TRBD1 (5 bases). The TCR sequence derives from a young man in good health. Some clones in this sample may be carry-over from other donors' samples. For the CDR3, the DNA is TGTGCCAGCAGCATCCAGGGTTTTAATGAAAAACTGTTTTTT. It translates to CASSIQGFNEKLFF.